Listed below are T cell receptor beta chains from one sample, sequenced in a study of immune evolution from preneoplasia to lung adenocarcinoma. Using immunoSEQ multiplex PCR, the repertoire was profiled, and TCRdb retains in-frame clones only, with some absent. The sample lists under 5,000 clones, roughly 87% occurring once. The sample taken for sequencing was FFPE invasive lung adenocarcinoma tissue. The origin of the receptors is a person in their fifties with lung adenocarcinoma. Both conserved end residues are part of each CDR3. A D gene is named only where the DNA matches it firmly.

v_gene	j_gene	d_gene	CDR3nt	CDR3aa
TRBV19	TRBJ1-1	.	TGTGCCAGTAGTTGGGGGGGGAACCTCATGAACACTGAAGCTTTCTTT	CASSWGGNLMNTEAFF
TRBV7-9	TRBJ2-5	TRBD1	TGTGCCAGCAGCTGGACAGGGACCCAAGAGACCCAGTACTTC	CASSWTGTQETQYF
TRBV18	TRBJ2-2	TRBD1	TGTGCCAGCTCGCCAACAGGGGGCGCGGACACCGGGGAGCTGTTTTTT	CASSPTGGADTGELFF
TRBV10-2	TRBJ1-5	.	TGCGCCAGTTCCGCGCCCCGTATACCCTATCAGCCCCAGCATTTT	CASSAPRIPYQPQHF
TRBV7-2	TRBJ2-7	TRBD2	TGTGCCAGCGGGACTAGCGGGAGGATCAACGAGCAGTACTTC	CASGTSGRINEQYF
TRBV2	TRBJ2-1	TRBD1	TGTGCCAGTACAGGGGCGGATGAGCAGTTCTTC	CASTGADEQFF
TRBV7-3	TRBJ2-3	TRBD2	TGTGCCAGCAGCATCTCCGGGACTAGTACGCAGTATTTT	CASSISGTSTQYF
TRBV11-2	TRBJ2-3	.	TGTGCCAGCAGCTGGACAGATACGCAGTATTTT	CASSWTDTQYF
TRBV5-4	TRBJ1-1	.	TGTGCCAGCAGCCCCGGCTGGGAAGGAACTGAAGCTTTCTTT	CASSPGWEGTEAFF
TRBV13	TRBJ1-2	.	TGTGCCAGCAGCCAGAGGGTCCAGGGCCCCTGGGGCTACACCTTC	CASSQRVQGPWGYTF
TRBV18	TRBJ2-1	.	TGTGCCAGCTCACCACCAAACAGCGGCGATGAGCAGTTCTTC	CASSPPNSGDEQFF
TRBV5-1	TRBJ2-5	TRBD1	TGCGCCAGCAGCCGGGAAGCGGACAGGGGTGGGAGAGAGACCCAGTACTTC	CASSREADRGGRETQYF
TRBV18	TRBJ1-2	.	TGTGCCAGCTCACCACCGGAGGGTGCACGTGTCTATGGCTACACCTTC	CASSPPEGARVYGYTF
TRBV29-1	TRBJ2-5	.	TGCAGCGTGTCAGGGAGTACAGAGACCCAGTACTTC	CSVSGSTETQYF
TRBV5-1	TRBJ2-3	.	TGCGCCAGCAGCTTGGTAGATTCCCCAGATACGCAGTATTTT	CASSLVDSPDTQYF